This T cell receptor (beta chain) came from a study of cytomegalovirus exposure and HLA in healthy donors. TCRdb's copy holds only in-frame clones and misses some; the assay was immunoSEQ multiplex PCR. Here the sample spans 160,000 or so clones, more than 75% being singletons. Germline V gene data show CDR1 as MNHEY and CDR2 as SVGAGI. V was pared by 4 bases and J by 2 bases, with 10 bases between. The CDR3 length is 14 residues. The donors were members of the roughly 120-subject validation cohort (separate from the roughly 670-subject first cohort). This sequence was found in a man aged 18 to 29 in good health and CMV-seronegative. The sample was PBMCs. The chain joins TRBV6-5 to TRBJ2-3; a possible D gene is TRBD1 (5 bases). This CDR3 reads CASSSAGYTDTQYF. CDR3 sequence (DNA): TGTGCCAGCAGTTCCGCAGGGTACACAGATACGCAGTATTTT.